The present T cell receptor beta chain was sequenced within a study of T cell repertoires in cytomegalovirus infection. As for the study in general: Carrying CMV and the relevant HLA type showed in public TCR beta signatures. Notes on the study in general: Using cumulative public TCR beta family frequency, the authors identified those who carried CMV together with the relevant HLA. Clonotypes of TCR beta that were HLA-C-restricted and CMV-specific dominated the ex vivo response.

Per germline, CDR1 SQVTM and CDR2 ANQGSEA. This CDR3 is 13 amino acids long. V was cut by 3 bases and J by 5 bases, with 10 bases left in between. As to this clonotype: Its matching antigen is unknown.

A single record per CDR3 protein comes from TCRdb applying MiXCR to the reads. The sample lists approximately 630,000 distinct CDR3 sequences; less than 25% were seen once. The sequenced sample was CD8+ T cells from PBMCs. The V call is TRBV29-1, the J call TRBJ2-2; D possibly matches TRBD1 or TRBD2 (5 bases each). The TCR originated in a human donor in good health (CMV status not recorded). Some clones in this sample may be carry-over from other donors' samples. CDR3 sequence reads: CSVERGWTGELFF. CDR3 DNA: TGCAGCGTTGAGAGGGGCTGGACCGGGGAGCTGTTTTTT.